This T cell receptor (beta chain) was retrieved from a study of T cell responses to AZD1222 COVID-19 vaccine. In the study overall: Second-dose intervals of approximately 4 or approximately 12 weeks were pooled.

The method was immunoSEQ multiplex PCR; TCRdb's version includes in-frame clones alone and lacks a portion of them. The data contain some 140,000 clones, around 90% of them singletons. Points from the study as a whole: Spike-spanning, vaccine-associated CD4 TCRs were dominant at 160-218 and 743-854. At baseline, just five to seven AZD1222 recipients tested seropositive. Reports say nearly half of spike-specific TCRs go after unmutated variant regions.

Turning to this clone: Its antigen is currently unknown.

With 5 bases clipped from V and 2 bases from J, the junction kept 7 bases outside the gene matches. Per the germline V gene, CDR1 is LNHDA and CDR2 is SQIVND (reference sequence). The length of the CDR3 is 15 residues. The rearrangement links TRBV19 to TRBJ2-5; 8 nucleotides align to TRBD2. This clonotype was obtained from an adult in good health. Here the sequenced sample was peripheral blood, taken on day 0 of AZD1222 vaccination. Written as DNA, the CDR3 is TGTGCCAGTAGTGTGGCCACTAGCGGACAAGAGACCCAGTACTTC. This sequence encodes CASSVATSGQETQYF. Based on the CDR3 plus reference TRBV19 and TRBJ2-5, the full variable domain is DGGITQSPKYLFRKEGQNVTLSCEQNLNHDAMYWYRQDPGQGLRLIYYSQIVNDFQKGDIAEGYSVSREKKESFPLTVTSAQKNPTAFYLCASSVATSGQETQYFGPGTRLLVL.